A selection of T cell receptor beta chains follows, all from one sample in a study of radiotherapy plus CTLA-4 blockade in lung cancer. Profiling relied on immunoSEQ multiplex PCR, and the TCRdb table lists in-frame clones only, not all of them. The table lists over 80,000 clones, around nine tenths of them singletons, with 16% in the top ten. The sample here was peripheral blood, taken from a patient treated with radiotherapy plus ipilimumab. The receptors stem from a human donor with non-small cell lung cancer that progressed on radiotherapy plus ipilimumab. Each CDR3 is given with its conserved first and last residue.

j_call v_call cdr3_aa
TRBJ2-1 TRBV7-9 CASSLLDRVDEQFF
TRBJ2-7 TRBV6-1 CASRGQGAVNYEQYF
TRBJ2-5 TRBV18 CASSRGTGGTGETQYF
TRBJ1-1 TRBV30 CAWSNAISNTEAFF
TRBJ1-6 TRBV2 CASSPPLGQSPLHF
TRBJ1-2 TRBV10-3 CAISGQGSHYGYTF
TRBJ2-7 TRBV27 CASSRGGGPYEQYF
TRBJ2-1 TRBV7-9 CASSQLPTGGLNEQFF
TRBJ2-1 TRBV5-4 CASSLGTSGAAIKQFF
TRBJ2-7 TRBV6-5 CASSYSSRGGYEQYF
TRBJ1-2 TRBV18 CASSLYRDRDATNYGYTF
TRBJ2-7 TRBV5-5 CASSLVRGEQYF
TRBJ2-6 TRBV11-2 CASSLGGGANVLTF
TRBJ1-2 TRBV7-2 CASSLVGGAGGYTF
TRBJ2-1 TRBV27 CATIPAVGYNEQFF
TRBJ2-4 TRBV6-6 CASSPNEGLDKNIQYF
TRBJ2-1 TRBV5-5 CASSLSGGHYNEQFF
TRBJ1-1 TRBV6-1 CASCRGVGTEAFF
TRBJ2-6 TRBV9 CASSNPGTGLAGANVLTF
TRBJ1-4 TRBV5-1 CASSLDWSTNEKLFF
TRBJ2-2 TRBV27 CASSLLSRGVTGELFF
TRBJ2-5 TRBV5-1 CASSGGQGAGETQYF
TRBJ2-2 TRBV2 CASNTGTGGTGELFF
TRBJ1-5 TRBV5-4 CASSPDRNQPQHF
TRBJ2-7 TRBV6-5 CASSGGYEQYF
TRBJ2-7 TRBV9 CASSVADRSYEQYF
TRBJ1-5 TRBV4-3 CASSQDWGLSNQPQHF
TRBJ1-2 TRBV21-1 CASSNGGLAYGYTF
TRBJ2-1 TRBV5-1 CASSLEGVSYNEQFF
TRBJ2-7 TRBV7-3 CASSRKLGKGTCEQYF
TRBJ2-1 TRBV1 CTSSQSNPRGQGAYNEQFF
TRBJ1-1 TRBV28 CASSFPWKNTEAFF
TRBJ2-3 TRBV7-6 CASSKGGVAQNTQYF
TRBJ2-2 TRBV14 CASSQVQGRSGELFF
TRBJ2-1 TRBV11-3 CASSLGAGGSYNEQFF
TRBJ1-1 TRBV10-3 CAISAPQGGNTEAFF
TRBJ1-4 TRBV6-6 CASSYRRGGDEKLFF